A single sample gave rise to the 3 T cell receptor beta chains below, sequenced in a study of cytotoxic CD8 clonotypes in ibrutinib-treated CLL (TCRdb year 2021). Libraries were made using the immunoSEQ multiplex PCR assay. TCRdb provides this immuneACCESS table in a form limited to in-frame rearrangements. Some clones are lacking; in checked studies, under half of them reflect an unresolved V gene, and why the rest are absent is not known. The sample data list some 61,000 clones, and approximately 70% of these were observed just once. In total, the top ten clones hold about 5.7% of the sample. The time point label here, explained by the study, means: roughly 12 months on ibrutinib. Material: PBMCs, obtained after 12 months of ibrutinib treatment. The receptor set was obtained from a human donor with chronic lymphocytic leukemia.

This clone occurred a few times. The V call is TRBV9, the J call TRBJ1-5; possible D gene TRBD1, 5 bases. The germline gives CDR1 SGDLS, CDR2 YYNGEE. The CDR3 totals 15 residues. V shed 3 bases and J shed 6 bases, with 16 bases lying between them. Here the CDR3 DNA reads TGTGCCAGCAGCGAGAGCCCAGGGCGAGGTCAGCCCCAGCATTTT. Translated: CASSESPGRGQPQHF.

This clone has more than one count but fewer than ten. The chain employs TRBV19 and TRBJ1-4; 7 nucleotides line up with TRBD1. V shed 6 bases, J shed 11 bases, and the junction held 12 bases outside the gene matches. The CDR3 is made up of 14 amino acids. Germline CDR1 and CDR2: LNHDA and SQIVND (reference sequence). CDR3 loop: CASSPPGQNLKLFF. CDR3 DNA: TGTGCCAGTAGCCCTCCGGGACAGAACCTCAAACTGTTTTTT.

V usage is TRBV28 and J usage is TRBJ1-5, with a possible D match to TRBD1 (6 bases). Looked up from germline, CDR1 is MDHEN and CDR2 is SYDVKM. Trimming shortened V by 2 bases and J by 2 bases, and 19 bases separated the two germline ends. The CDR3 covers 18 residues. The CDR3 coding sequence is TGTGCCAGCAGTTTACGGGACAAAGCATTGCTGGGCAATCAGCCCCAGCATTTT. Translation: CASSLRDKALLGNQPQHF.